The TCR beta chain under discussion was sequenced for a study of T cells expressing NK-cell markers (TCRdb year 2020). Regarding the study in general: TCR beta-chain repertoires were profiled in sorted CD3+CD56+NKG2C+, CD3+CD56+NKG2C- and CD3+CD56-NKG2C+ T-cell subsets from several donors. All eight donors whose samples were sequenced were randomly selected healthy volunteers, three of them men and five women. The libraries were sequenced on Illumina HiSeq 2000/2500, MiSeq or NextSeq, producing 2 x 150 bp reads. Among the eight sequenced donors, seven were HCMV-seropositive and one was HCMV-seronegative.

General findings and caveats noted by the study authors: In five to seven donors, the dominant CD3+CD56+NKG2C+ clonotypes were among the top 10 CD8+ clonotypes and accounted for roughly 1.0-7.5% of CD8+ T cells. Those dominant clonotypes were again the most abundant among CD3+CD56-NKG2C+ cells in a few donors, at about 25-60.1%. It remained unclear whether the expanded NKG2C-expressing T cell clones were specific for HCMV antigens.

HCMV serostatus was determined by detecting HCMV-specific IgG in serum with a commercial ELISA kit. Ficoll density gradient centrifugation was used to isolate peripheral blood mononuclear cells from blood. A note on this clonotype: The specificity of this receptor is unknown.

The run used an Illumina HiSeq 2000. TCR beta cDNA libraries were prepared using 5'RACE template switching, which introduced a universal primer site and unique molecular identifiers. cDNA synthesis was primed from the TCR beta constant segment, followed by two successive PCR amplification steps. In the source study's methods: MIGEC handled demultiplexing of the reads and grouping by UMI, while MiTCR was used to assemble and quantify clonotypes. To exclude erroneous sequences, only TCR cDNA sequences supported by at least two reads were retained. Downstream repertoire analysis used the tcR package, and clonotypes were matched across fractions by CDR3 nucleotide sequence plus V segment. VDJmatch was used to annotate antigen specificity against VDJdb, with one amino acid substitution in CDR3 permitted. Following reprocessing of the reads by TCRdb, the data hold one row per CDR3 protein sequence and no DNA is available. The V and J calls were determined by TCRdb, not by the authors. The sample table gives about 380,000 distinct CDR3 sequences. The ten largest make up roughly 5.2% of the sample.

The receptor's source is a man aged 18-69 years in good health. Material for sequencing was blood T cells: a sorted CD56 or NKG2C T cell subset, CD4+ or CD8+ T cells, or bulk PBMC T cells (not recorded which).

The CDR3 region: CASSLLGQGSWETQYF. Rearrangement joined TRBV5-5 to TRBJ2-5; as DNA is missing, the TRBD1 call by TCRdb cannot be tested. As encoded in the germline V gene (reference sequence), CDR1 is SGHKS while CDR2 is YYEKEE. There are 16 amino acids in the CDR3, from cysteine to phenylalanine inclusive. No DNA sequence was recorded.